This is a list of T cell receptor beta chains from one sample in a study of blood T cell repertoires in COVID-19. Method: immunoSEQ multiplex PCR; TCRdb's copy keeps in-frame clones and lacks some. The data hold 100,000 to 150,000 clones, with more than 65% observed a single time. Specimen: peripheral blood. Source of these receptors: a woman between 70 and 85 years old with acute or convalescent COVID-19. Both conserved end residues are part of each CDR3.

>14|TRBV5-1
CASSGSGTAYGYTF
>17|TRBV11-2
CASSLGGGSGSSETQYF
>11|TRBV19
CASTGGDTQYF
>14|TRBV28
CASSHRQGLQPQHF
>16|TRBV19
CASSITRIGGNSPLHF
>12|TRBV6-5
CATRGPGNTIYF
>13|TRBV15
CATSRDRGREQYF
>14|TRBV7-2
CASSFDSAGNTIYF
>16|TRBV5-4
CASSPIGDRLNTEAFF
>15|TRBV7-2
CASSYRTTPGNTIYF
>13|TRBV12-3/TRBV12-4
CASKNRGRETQYF
>16|TRBV28
CASSFWRGGGNQPQHF
>13|TRBV3-1/TRBV3-2
CASSPQRGSGNHF
>14|TRBV24-1
CATQGDRGYNEQFF
>14|TRBV5-1
CASSGGQGREKLFF
>15|TRBV7-3
CASSRDRRQAGELFF
>15|TRBV6-6
CASSYPLQGTEEQYF
>16|TRBV7-6
CASSSDSTLAKNIQYF
>15|TRBV6-5
CASSRSTGGLYEQYF
>14|TRBV5-1
CASSPQTGSHGYTF
>17|TRBV7-2
CASSLRGSGGLYNEQFF
>17|TRBV7-2
CASSLGPWTSMNTEAFF
>15|TRBV4-2
CASSQEQRGTYEQYF
>15|TRBV18
CASSRLAEVHNEQFF
>15|TRBV6-5
CASSSQGSGANVLTF
>14|TRBV11-1
CASSLGTGGNEQFF
>14|TRBV28
CASRLQGTLDEQYF
>15|TRBV9
CASSARGEARNTQYF
>14|TRBV5-1
CASSPGTGADTQYF